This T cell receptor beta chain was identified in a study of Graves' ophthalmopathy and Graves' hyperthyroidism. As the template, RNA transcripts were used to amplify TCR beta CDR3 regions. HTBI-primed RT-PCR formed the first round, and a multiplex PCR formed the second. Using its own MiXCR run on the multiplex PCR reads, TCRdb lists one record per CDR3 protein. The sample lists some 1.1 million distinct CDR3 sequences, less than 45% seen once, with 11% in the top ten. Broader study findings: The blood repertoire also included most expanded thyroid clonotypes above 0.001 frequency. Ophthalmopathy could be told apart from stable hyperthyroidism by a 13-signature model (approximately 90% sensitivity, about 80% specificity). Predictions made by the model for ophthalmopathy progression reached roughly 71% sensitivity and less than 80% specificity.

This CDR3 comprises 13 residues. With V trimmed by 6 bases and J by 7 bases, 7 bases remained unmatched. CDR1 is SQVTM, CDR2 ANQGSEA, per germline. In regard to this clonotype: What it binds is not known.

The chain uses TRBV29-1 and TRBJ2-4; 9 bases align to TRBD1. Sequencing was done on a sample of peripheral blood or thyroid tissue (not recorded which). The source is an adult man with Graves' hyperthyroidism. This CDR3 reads CSVQGAVWNIQYF. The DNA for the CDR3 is TGCAGCGTACAGGGGGCCGTCTGGAACATTCAGTACTTC.